The T cell receptor beta chain described here comes from a study of blood T cell repertoires in COVID-19. Trimming removed 3 bases from V and 6 bases from J, with 21 bases in between. The CDR3 spans 16 residues. Germline V gene sequence: CDR1 SGHAT, CDR2 FQNNGV. This clone has just a few counts. Some clones are missing from TCRdb's copy, which holds only in-frame ones; the method was immunoSEQ multiplex PCR. The data contain tens of thousands of clones, around four fifths of them singletons. The chain recombines TRBV11-2 with TRBJ2-7; D not certain. The sequencing sample was made of peripheral blood. The receptor's source is a human donor in a cohort sampled during active COVID-19. The DNA for the CDR3 is TGTGCCAGCAGCTTGAGCTCCCCGACATGGTCGAGCGAGCAGTACTTC. This encodes CASSLSSPTWSSEQYF.